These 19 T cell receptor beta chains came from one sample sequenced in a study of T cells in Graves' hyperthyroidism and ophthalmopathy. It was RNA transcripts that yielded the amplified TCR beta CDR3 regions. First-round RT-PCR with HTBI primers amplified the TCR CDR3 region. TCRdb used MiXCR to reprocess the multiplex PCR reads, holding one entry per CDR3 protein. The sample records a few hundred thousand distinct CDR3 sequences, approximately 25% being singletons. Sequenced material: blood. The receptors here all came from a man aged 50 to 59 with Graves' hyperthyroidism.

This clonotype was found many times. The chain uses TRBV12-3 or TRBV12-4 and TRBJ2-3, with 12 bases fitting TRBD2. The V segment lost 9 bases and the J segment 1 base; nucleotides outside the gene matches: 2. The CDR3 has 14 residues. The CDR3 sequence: CASRTSGGTDTQYF. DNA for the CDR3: TGTGCCAGTCGGACTAGCGGGGGCACAGATACGCAGTATTTT.

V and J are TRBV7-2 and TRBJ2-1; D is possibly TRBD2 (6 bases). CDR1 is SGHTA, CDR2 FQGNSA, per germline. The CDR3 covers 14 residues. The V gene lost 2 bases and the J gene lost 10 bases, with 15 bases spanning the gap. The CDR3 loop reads CASSLLGGPREQFF. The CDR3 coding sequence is TGTGCCAGCAGCTTATTGGGAGGTCCACGGGAGCAGTTCTTC.

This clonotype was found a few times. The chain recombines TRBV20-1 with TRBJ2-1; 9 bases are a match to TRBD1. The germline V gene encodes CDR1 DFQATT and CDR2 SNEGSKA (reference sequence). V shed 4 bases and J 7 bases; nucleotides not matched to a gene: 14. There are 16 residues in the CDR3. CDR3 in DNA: TGCAGTGCTAATCTCCGGGACAGGGAGTTCAGAAATGAGCAGTTCTTC. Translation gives CSANLRDREFRNEQFF.

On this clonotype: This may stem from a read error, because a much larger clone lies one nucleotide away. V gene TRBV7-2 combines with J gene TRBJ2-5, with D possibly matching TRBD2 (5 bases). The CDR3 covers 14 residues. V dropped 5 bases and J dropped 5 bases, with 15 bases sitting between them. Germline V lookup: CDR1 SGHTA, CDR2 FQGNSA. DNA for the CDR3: TGTGCCAGCAGCCCACCCCCCGGGAAGGAGACCCAGTACTTC. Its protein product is CASSPPPGKETQYF.

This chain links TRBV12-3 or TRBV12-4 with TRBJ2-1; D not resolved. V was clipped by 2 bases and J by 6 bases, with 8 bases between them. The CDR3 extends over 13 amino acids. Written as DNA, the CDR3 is TGTGCCAGCAGTTTATCGGCAGTCAATGAGCAGTTCTTC. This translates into CASSLSAVNEQFF.

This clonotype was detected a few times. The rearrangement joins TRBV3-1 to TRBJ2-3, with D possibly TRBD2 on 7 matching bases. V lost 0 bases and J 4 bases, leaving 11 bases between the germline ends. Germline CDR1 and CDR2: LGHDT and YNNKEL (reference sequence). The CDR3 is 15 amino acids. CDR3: CASSQDGGGADTQYF. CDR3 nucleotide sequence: TGTGCCAGCAGCCAAGATGGAGGGGGGGCAGATACGCAGTATTTT.

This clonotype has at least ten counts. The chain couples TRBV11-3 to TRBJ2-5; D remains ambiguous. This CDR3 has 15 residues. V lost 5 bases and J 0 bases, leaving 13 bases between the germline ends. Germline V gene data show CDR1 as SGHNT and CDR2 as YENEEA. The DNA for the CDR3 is TGTGCCAGCAGCCGTGCCCTGCCCGACCAAGAGACCCAGTACTTC. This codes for CASSRALPDQETQYF.

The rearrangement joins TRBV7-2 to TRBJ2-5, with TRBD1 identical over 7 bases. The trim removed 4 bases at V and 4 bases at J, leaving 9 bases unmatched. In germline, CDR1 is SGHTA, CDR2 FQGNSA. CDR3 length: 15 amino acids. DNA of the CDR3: TGTGCCAGCAGCTCCACCGGACAGGTCAGAGAGACCCAGTACTTC. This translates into CASSSTGQVRETQYF.

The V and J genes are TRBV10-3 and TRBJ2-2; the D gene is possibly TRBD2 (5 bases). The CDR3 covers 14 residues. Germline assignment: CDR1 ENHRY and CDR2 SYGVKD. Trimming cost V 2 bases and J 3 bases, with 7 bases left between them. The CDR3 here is CAISEALDTGELFF. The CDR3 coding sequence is TGTGCCATCAGTGAGGCACTAGACACCGGGGAGCTGTTTTTT.

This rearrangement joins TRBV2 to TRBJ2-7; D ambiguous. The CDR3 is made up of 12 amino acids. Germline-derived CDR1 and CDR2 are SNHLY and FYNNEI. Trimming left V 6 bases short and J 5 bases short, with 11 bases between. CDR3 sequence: CASSVLANEQYF. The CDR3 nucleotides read TGTGCCAGCAGCGTGCTTGCGAACGAGCAGTACTTC.

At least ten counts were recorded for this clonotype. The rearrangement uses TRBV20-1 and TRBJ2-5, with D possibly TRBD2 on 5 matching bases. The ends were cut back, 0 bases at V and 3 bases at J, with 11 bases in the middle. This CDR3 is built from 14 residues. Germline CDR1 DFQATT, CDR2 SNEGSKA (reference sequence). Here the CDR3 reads CSARDPGLKETQYF. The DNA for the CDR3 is TGCAGTGCTAGAGATCCCGGACTGAAAGAGACCCAGTACTTC.

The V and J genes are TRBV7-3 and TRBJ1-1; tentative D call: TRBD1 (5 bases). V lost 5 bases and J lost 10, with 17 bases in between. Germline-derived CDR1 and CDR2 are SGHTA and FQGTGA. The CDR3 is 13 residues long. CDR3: CASSLGPRGGAFF. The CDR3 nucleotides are TGTGCCAGCAGCCTGGGACCCCGTGGGGGAGCTTTCTTT.

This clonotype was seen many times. This CDR3 is CASSSPSRRGFSYEQYF. For the CDR3, the DNA is TGTGCCAGCAGTTCCCCTTCTCGTAGGGGATTTTCCTACGAGCAGTACTTC. This chain links TRBV12-3 or TRBV12-4 with TRBJ2-7, with D maybe TRBD1 (5 bases). V lost 4 bases to trimming and J lost 1 base, with 20 bases between them. The CDR3 totals 17 residues.

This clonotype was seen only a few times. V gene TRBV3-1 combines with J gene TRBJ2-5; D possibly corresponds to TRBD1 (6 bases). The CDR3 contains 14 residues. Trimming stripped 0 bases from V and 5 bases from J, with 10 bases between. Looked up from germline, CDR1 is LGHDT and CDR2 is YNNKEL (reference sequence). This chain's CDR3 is CASSQDLRGETQYF. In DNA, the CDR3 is TGTGCCAGCAGCCAAGATCTAAGGGGGGAGACCCAGTACTTC.

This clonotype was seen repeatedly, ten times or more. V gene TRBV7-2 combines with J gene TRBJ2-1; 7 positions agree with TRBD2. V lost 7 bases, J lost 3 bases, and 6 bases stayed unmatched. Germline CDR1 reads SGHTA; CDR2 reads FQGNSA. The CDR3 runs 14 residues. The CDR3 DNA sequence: TGTGCCAGCATGAGGGGCGGGAGCTACAATGAGCAGTTCTTC. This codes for CASMRGGSYNEQFF.

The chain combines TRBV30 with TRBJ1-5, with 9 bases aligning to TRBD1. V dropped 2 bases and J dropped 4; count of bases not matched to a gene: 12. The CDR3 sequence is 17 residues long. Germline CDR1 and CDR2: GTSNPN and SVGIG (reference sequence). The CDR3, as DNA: TGTGCCTGGAGTAGCGGACAGGGGCGACAATTTAATCAGCCCCAGCATTTT. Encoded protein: CAWSSGQGRQFNQPQHF.

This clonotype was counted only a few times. The CDR3 coding sequence is TGTGCCAGCAGCTTAGCGTGGACTAGCGGGGGAAGAGATACGCAGTATTTT. Residues: CASSLAWTSGGRDTQYF. The rearrangement joins TRBV11-1 to TRBJ2-3, with 13 nucleotides matching TRBD2. V was pared by 0 bases and J by 5 bases, with 5 bases of the junction left unmatched. Germline V gene sequence: CDR1 SGHAT, CDR2 FQDESV (reference sequence). This CDR3 contains 17 residues.

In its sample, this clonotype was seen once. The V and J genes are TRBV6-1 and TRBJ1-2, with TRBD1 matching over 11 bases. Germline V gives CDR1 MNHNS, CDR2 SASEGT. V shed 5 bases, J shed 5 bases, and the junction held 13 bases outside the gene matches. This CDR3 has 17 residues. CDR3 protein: CASSKSPSGQGGYGYTF. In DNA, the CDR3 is TGTGCCAGCAGTAAATCCCCCTCGGGACAGGGGGGATATGGCTACACCTTC.

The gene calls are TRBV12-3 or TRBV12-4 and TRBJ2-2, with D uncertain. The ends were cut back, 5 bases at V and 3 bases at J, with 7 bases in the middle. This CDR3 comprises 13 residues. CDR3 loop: CASSNIDTGELFF. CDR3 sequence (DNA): TGTGCCAGCAGTAATATTGACACCGGGGAGCTGTTTTTT.